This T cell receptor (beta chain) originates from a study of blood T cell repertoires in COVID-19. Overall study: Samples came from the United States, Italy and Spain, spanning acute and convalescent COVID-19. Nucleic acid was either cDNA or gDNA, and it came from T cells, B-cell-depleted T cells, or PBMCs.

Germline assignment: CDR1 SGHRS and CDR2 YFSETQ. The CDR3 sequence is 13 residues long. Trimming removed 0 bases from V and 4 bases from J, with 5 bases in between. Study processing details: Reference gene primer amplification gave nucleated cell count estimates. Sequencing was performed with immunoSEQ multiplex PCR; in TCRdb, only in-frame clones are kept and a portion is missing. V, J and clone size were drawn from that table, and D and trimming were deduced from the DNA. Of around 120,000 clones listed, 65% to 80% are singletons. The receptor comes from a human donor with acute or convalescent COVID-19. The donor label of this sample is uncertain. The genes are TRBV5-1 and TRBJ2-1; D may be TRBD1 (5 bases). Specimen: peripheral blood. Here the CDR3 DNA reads TGCGCCAGCAGCTTGGGACAGTACAATGAGCAGTTCTTC. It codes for CASSLGQYNEQFF.